A selection of T cell receptor beta chains follows, all from one sample in a study of shared clonotypes between healthy human individuals. TCRdb keeps only in-frame clones here, not all; method: immunoSEQ multiplex PCR. This table holds about 2.1 million clones, 93% found once. Material: naive CD8+ T cells from PBMCs. All receptors come from a young man in good health. Some clones in this sample may be carry-over from other donors' samples. CDR3s include the opening cysteine and the closing phenylalanine or tryptophan. A D gene is named only where the DNA matches it firmly. Part of the rows lack a size; the others show once, few, many or a class for expanded clones.

CDR3 DNA: TGCAGCGTTGTTAAGGGGAACACTGAAGCTTTCTTT; CDR3 protein: CSVVKGNTEAFF; clone size: -; J gene: TRBJ1-1; D gene: -; V gene: TRBV29-1
CDR3 DNA: TGCGCCAGCAGTGGTGGGACTAGCTCGGCCTACGAGCAGTACTTC; CDR3 protein: CASSGGTSSAYEQYF; clone size: -; J gene: TRBJ2-7; D gene: TRBD2; V gene: TRBV10-2
CDR3 DNA: TGCGCCAGCAGCCCAAAACAGGGGACAGATACGCAGTATTTT; CDR3 protein: CASSPKQGTDTQYF; clone size: -; J gene: TRBJ2-3; D gene: TRBD1; V gene: TRBV5-1
CDR3 DNA: TGTGCCAGCAGTCACCGGGACAACTACGAGCAGTACTTC; CDR3 protein: CASSHRDNYEQYF; clone size: -; J gene: TRBJ2-7; D gene: -; V gene: TRBV6-6
CDR3 DNA: TGTGCCAGTAGTCAGGGACAGGCCTACGAGCAGTACTTC; CDR3 protein: CASSQGQAYEQYF; clone size: -; J gene: TRBJ2-7; D gene: TRBD1; V gene: TRBV19
CDR3 DNA: TGTGCCAGCAGCTTGTCCGGGACTAACTATGGCTACACCTTC; CDR3 protein: CASSLSGTNYGYTF; clone size: -; J gene: TRBJ1-2; D gene: -; V gene: TRBV7-9
CDR3 DNA: TGTGCCAGCAGCTCAGGAGGGGGAAGTTACAATGAGCAGTTCTTC; CDR3 protein: CASSSGGGSYNEQFF; clone size: -; J gene: TRBJ2-1; D gene: -; V gene: TRBV7-9
CDR3 DNA: TGTGCCAGCAGGGAAGGAACCCTCTATGGCTACACCTTC; CDR3 protein: CASREGTLYGYTF; clone size: -; J gene: TRBJ1-2; D gene: -; V gene: TRBV6-5
CDR3 DNA: TGTGCCAGCAGCGTATTGGCTAGCGTGGACACAGATACGCAGTATTTT; CDR3 protein: CASSVLASVDTDTQYF; clone size: -; J gene: TRBJ2-3; D gene: -; V gene: TRBV9
CDR3 DNA: TGTGCCAGCAGCGGGACAGAGATCGAGCAGTACTTC; CDR3 protein: CASSGTEIEQYF; clone size: -; J gene: TRBJ2-7; D gene: TRBD1; V gene: TRBV6-1
CDR3 DNA: TGTGCCAGCAGTGCGGTCGGTCGCTCCTACGAGCAGTACTTC; CDR3 protein: CASSAVGRSYEQYF; clone size: -; J gene: TRBJ2-7; D gene: -; V gene: TRBV11-3
CDR3 DNA: TGTGCCAGCAGTCCCCGAAGGGCCAATCAGCCCCAGCATTTT; CDR3 protein: CASSPRRANQPQHF; clone size: -; J gene: TRBJ1-5; D gene: -; V gene: TRBV28
CDR3 DNA: TGTGCCAGCAGTTCCTTGAGCGGCACCGGGGAGCTGTTTTTT; CDR3 protein: CASSSLSGTGELFF; clone size: -; J gene: TRBJ2-2; D gene: -; V gene: TRBV28
CDR3 DNA: TGCAGCGCTCGACGGAACTACGAGCAGTACTTC; CDR3 protein: CSARRNYEQYF; clone size: -; J gene: TRBJ2-7; D gene: -; V gene: TRBV29-1
CDR3 DNA: TGCAGCGTGGTAGACCGTGGGGACAGGGGGATCTACGAGCAGTACTTC; CDR3 protein: CSVVDRGDRGIYEQYF; clone size: -; J gene: TRBJ2-7; D gene: TRBD1; V gene: TRBV29-1
CDR3 DNA: TGTGCCAGCAGTAGCGGGCCCTCCCCCTACGAGCAGTACTTC; CDR3 protein: CASSSGPSPYEQYF; clone size: -; J gene: TRBJ2-7; D gene: -; V gene: TRBV28
CDR3 DNA: TGTGCCAGCAGATTATACAGAGGGACAGGGGCCGATCAGCCCCAGCATTTT; CDR3 protein: CASRLYRGTGADQPQHF; clone size: once; J gene: TRBJ1-5; D gene: TRBD1; V gene: TRBV27
CDR3 DNA: TGTGCCAGCAGTGGGAGGGGGCGCGGAGAGACCCAGTACTTC; CDR3 protein: CASSGRGRGETQYF; clone size: -; J gene: TRBJ2-5; D gene: -; V gene: TRBV2
CDR3 DNA: TGTGCCAGCAGCTTGGGAACTCTCGGCACAGATACGCAGTATTTT; CDR3 protein: CASSLGTLGTDTQYF; clone size: -; J gene: TRBJ2-3; D gene: -; V gene: TRBV5-4
CDR3 DNA: TGTGCCAGCAGCGGGACAGGCCCCTCGAACACCGGGGAGCTGTTTTTT; CDR3 protein: CASSGTGPSNTGELFF; clone size: -; J gene: TRBJ2-2; D gene: TRBD1; V gene: TRBV9
CDR3 DNA: TGTGCCAGTAGTCCGGGGACCGCAAACTATGGCTACACCTTC; CDR3 protein: CASSPGTANYGYTF; clone size: -; J gene: TRBJ1-2; D gene: -; V gene: TRBV19
CDR3 DNA: TGTGCCAGCAGTTTTGGGGGCTACACAGATACGCAGTATTTT; CDR3 protein: CASSFGGYTDTQYF; clone size: -; J gene: TRBJ2-3; D gene: -; V gene: TRBV27
CDR3 DNA: TGCGCCAGCAGCGACGCCGCGGCACCTGAAGCTTTCTTT; CDR3 protein: CASSDAAAPEAFF; clone size: -; J gene: TRBJ1-1; D gene: -; V gene: TRBV5-1
CDR3 DNA: TGTGCCAGTTGGGGGCAGGGTAATCAGCCCCAGCATTTT; CDR3 protein: CASWGQGNQPQHF; clone size: -; J gene: TRBJ1-5; D gene: -; V gene: TRBV19
CDR3 DNA: TGTGCCGTGAGCGGGGACAAGGTCTCCTACGAGCAGTACTTC; CDR3 protein: CAVSGDKVSYEQYF; clone size: -; J gene: TRBJ2-7; D gene: -; V gene: TRBV7-8
CDR3 DNA: TGTGCCAGCAGCTTAGGGAGTAAAAGTGAGCAGTACTTC; CDR3 protein: CASSLGSKSEQYF; clone size: -; J gene: TRBJ2-7; D gene: -; V gene: TRBV7-6
CDR3 DNA: TGTGCCAGCAGTTTCGGGACTAGCGGGAGTTATCAGTACTTC; CDR3 protein: CASSFGTSGSYQYF; clone size: -; J gene: TRBJ2-4; D gene: TRBD2; V gene: TRBV28
CDR3 DNA: -; CDR3 protein: CASSIFGQVYEQYF; clone size: once; J gene: TRBJ2-7; D gene: -; V gene: TRBV19
CDR3 DNA: TGTGCCATCAGTGAGTCGGGGACAGGGAACGAGCAGTACTTC; CDR3 protein: CAISESGTGNEQYF; clone size: once; J gene: TRBJ2-7; D gene: TRBD1; V gene: TRBV10-3
CDR3 DNA: TGCAGCGTTGTCCTAGCGGGAAACGAGCAGTACTTC; CDR3 protein: CSVVLAGNEQYF; clone size: -; J gene: TRBJ2-7; D gene: TRBD2; V gene: TRBV29-1
CDR3 DNA: TGTGCCAGCGGGGAGTACCAAGAGACCCAGTACTTC; CDR3 protein: CASGEYQETQYF; clone size: -; J gene: TRBJ2-5; D gene: -; V gene: TRBV6-6
CDR3 DNA: TGTGCCATCAGTGAATTGAGGGCGGGAGGACACTACAATGAGCAGTTCTTC; CDR3 protein: CAISELRAGGHYNEQFF; clone size: -; J gene: TRBJ2-1; D gene: TRBD2; V gene: TRBV10-3
CDR3 DNA: TGTGCCAGCAGCGTAGGCGGGGGGCTTACTGAAGCTTTCTTT; CDR3 protein: CASSVGGGLTEAFF; clone size: few; J gene: TRBJ1-1; D gene: -; V gene: TRBV9
CDR3 DNA: TGTGCCAGCAGTGAATCGAGGGGGGCATGGACTGAAGCTTTCTTT; CDR3 protein: CASSESRGAWTEAFF; clone size: -; J gene: TRBJ1-1; D gene: -; V gene: TRBV25-1
CDR3 DNA: TGTGCCAGCAGCTTAGTGGGGGCTGGCTACGAGCAGTACTTC; CDR3 protein: CASSLVGAGYEQYF; clone size: -; J gene: TRBJ2-7; D gene: -; V gene: TRBV7-9
CDR3 DNA: TGTGCCAGCAGTCTTGCGGATAACACTGAAGCTTTCTTT; CDR3 protein: CASSLADNTEAFF; clone size: -; J gene: TRBJ1-1; D gene: -; V gene: TRBV25-1
CDR3 DNA: TGTGCCAGCAGTTACGCCCCAGGGAGGCAGCCCCAGCATTTT; CDR3 protein: CASSYAPGRQPQHF; clone size: -; J gene: TRBJ1-5; D gene: -; V gene: TRBV6-5
CDR3 DNA: TGCGCCAGCAGCCCTGGACAGGACGGGTACAATGAGCAGTTCTTC; CDR3 protein: CASSPGQDGYNEQFF; clone size: -; J gene: TRBJ2-1; D gene: TRBD1; V gene: TRBV4-3
CDR3 DNA: TGCGCCAGCAGTGAGGGGCAGGCTAGCGGAACCTACGAGCAGTACTTC; CDR3 protein: CASSEGQASGTYEQYF; clone size: -; J gene: TRBJ2-7; D gene: TRBD2; V gene: TRBV10-1
CDR3 DNA: TGTGCCAGCAGCCAAGATACGTGGACTGAAGCTTTCTTT; CDR3 protein: CASSQDTWTEAFF; clone size: -; J gene: TRBJ1-1; D gene: -; V gene: TRBV14
CDR3 DNA: TGTGCCAGCAGCCCCACTGGAACGGAACCACCAGAGACCCAGTACTTC; CDR3 protein: CASSPTGTEPPETQYF; clone size: once; J gene: TRBJ2-5; D gene: -; V gene: TRBV27
CDR3 DNA: TGCAGCGTTAGAGGATCTGATGGCTACACCTTC; CDR3 protein: CSVRGSDGYTF; clone size: few; J gene: TRBJ1-2; D gene: -; V gene: TRBV29-1
CDR3 DNA: TGTGCCAGCAGCACCCGCCGGCTAGCGGGAGAGTTAACAGATACGCAGTATTTT; CDR3 protein: CASSTRRLAGELTDTQYF; clone size: -; J gene: TRBJ2-3; D gene: TRBD2; V gene: TRBV27
CDR3 DNA: TGTGCCAGCAGCCCGAGATCCGGGACAGGGGATCACGAGCAGTACTTC; CDR3 protein: CASSPRSGTGDHEQYF; clone size: -; J gene: TRBJ2-7; D gene: TRBD1; V gene: TRBV28
CDR3 DNA: TGTGCCAGCAGTTTACTCATGAGATTAGACACTGAAGCTTTCTTT; CDR3 protein: CASSLLMRLDTEAFF; clone size: -; J gene: TRBJ1-1; D gene: -; V gene: TRBV28
CDR3 DNA: TGTGCCAGTAGCGGGAACTCGGGTGAGCAGTTCTTC; CDR3 protein: CASSGNSGEQFF; clone size: -; J gene: TRBJ2-1; D gene: TRBD2; V gene: TRBV7-2
CDR3 DNA: TGTGCCTGGAGCTCTAGCGGGAGTCTGTACGAGCAGTACTTC; CDR3 protein: CAWSSSGSLYEQYF; clone size: -; J gene: TRBJ2-7; D gene: TRBD2; V gene: TRBV30